This T cell receptor (beta chain) was retrieved from a study of cytomegalovirus exposure and HLA in healthy donors. The PCR made use of 60 Vbeta and 13 Jbeta primers. Measured with immunoSEQ multiplex PCR; TCRdb has only the in-frame clones, and not every one. The sample has fewer than 250,000 clones, approximately 80% seen once. As concerns this clone: Its antigen is not identified.

Study-level findings and limits: Cytomegalovirus-associated status was assigned to approximately 160 TCR beta chains. The study found most TCR sequences rare, yet found some public TCRs in many donors.

The sequence was collected from a woman aged 30 to 39 in good health and CMV-seropositive. Sequences were obtained from PBMCs.

CDR3 loop: CAISPTSGSSYEQYF. In DNA form, the CDR3 reads TGTGCCATCAGCCCCACTAGCGGGAGCTCCTACGAGCAGTACTTC. The chain has TRBV10-3 and TRBJ2-7, with 11 bases matching TRBD2. CDR1 ENHRY and CDR2 SYGVKD come from the germline V gene. With V trimmed by 6 bases and J by 0 bases, 4 bases remained unmatched. The length of the CDR3 is 15 residues.